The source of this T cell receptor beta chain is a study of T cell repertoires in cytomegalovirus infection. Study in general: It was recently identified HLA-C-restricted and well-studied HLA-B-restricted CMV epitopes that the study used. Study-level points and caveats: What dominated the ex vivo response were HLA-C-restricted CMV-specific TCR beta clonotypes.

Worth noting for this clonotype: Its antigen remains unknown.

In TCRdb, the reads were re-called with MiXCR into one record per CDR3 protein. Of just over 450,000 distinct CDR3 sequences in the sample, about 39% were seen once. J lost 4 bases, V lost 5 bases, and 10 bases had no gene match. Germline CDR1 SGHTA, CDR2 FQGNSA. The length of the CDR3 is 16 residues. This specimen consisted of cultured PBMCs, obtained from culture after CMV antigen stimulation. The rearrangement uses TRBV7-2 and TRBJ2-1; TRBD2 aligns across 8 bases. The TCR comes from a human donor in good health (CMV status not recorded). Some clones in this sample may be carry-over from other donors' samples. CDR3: CASSPSRAGAYNEQFF. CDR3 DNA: TGTGCCAGCAGCCCTTCGAGAGCGGGAGCTTACAATGAGCAGTTCTTC.